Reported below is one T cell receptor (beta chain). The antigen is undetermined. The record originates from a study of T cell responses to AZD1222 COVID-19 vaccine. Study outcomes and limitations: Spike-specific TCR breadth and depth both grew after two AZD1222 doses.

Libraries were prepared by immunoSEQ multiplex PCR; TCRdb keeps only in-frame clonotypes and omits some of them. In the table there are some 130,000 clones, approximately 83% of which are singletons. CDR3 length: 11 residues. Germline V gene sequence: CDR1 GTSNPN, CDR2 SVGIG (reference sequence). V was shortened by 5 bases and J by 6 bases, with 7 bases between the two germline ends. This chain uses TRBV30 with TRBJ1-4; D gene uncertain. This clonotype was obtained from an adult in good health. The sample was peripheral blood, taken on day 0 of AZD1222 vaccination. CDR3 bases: TGTGCCTGGGGGGTGTATGAAAAACTGTTTTTT. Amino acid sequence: CAWGVYEKLFF.